This T cell receptor beta chain was captured in a study of tumor-infiltrating lymphocytes in oesophageal squamous cell carcinoma (dated by TCRdb to between 2015 and 2016). V and J are truncated by 4 bases and 4 bases respectively, leaving an intervening sequence of 8 bases. CDR1 SGHVS and CDR2 FNYEAQ are derived from the germline V gene. The cysteine opens and the phenylalanine closes a CDR3 of 13 amino acids. Kept here is only the CDR3 DNA, which spans 39 bases and is read in frame from base 1. Library method: PCR. The instrument given in TCRdb is Illumina HiSeq 2000. TCRdb reran the public reads through fastp at Q25 and MiXCR, keeping productive beta chains. A single entry per CDR3 protein holds the most common genes and DNA from its merged rows. This sample has over 10,000 distinct CDR3 sequences in its table, and about half of those were observed once. Roughly an eighth of the sample rests with the top ten.

This clonotype is classified as large (0.1 to 1%). The target of this receptor is not known. No much larger clonotype is one base removed from it; base qualities were not supplied. The sequence links TRBV7-6 to TRBJ1-5; 6 matching bases give a weak D call of TRBD1. Sequences were obtained from blood. This TCR was sampled from a female donor with esophageal squamous cell carcinoma. CDR3 reads: CASSSDRNQPQHF. The base sequence is TGTGCCAGCAGCTCGGACAGAAATCAGCCCCAGCATTTT.